Presented here are 26 T cell receptor beta chains from one specimen sequenced in a study of blood T cell repertoires in COVID-19. Here immunoSEQ multiplex PCR was the method, and the copy in TCRdb shows in-frame clones only, minus some. The table records 200,000 to 250,000 clones, about four fifths of them present only once. Sequenced: PBMCs or T cells enriched from blood (not recorded which). These receptors originate from a woman aged 55-70 years who had recovered from COVID-19.

J is TRBJ2-6 and V is TRBV19; 7 bases map to TRBD1. V was clipped by 4 bases and J by 4 bases; unmatched bases: 7. The CDR3 totals 16 residues. The V gene's germline CDR1 is LNHDA and CDR2 SQIVND (reference sequence). This CDR3 reads CASSRNRGVGANVLTF. In DNA form, the CDR3 reads TGTGCCAGTAGTAGGAACAGGGGAGTAGGGGCCAACGTCCTGACTTTC.

This CDR3 reads CASRPSGGSLEQYF. CDR3 coding DNA: TGTGCCAGTAGACCCTCGGGAGGGTCCCTCGAGCAGTACTTC. The chain joins TRBV19 to TRBJ2-7; TRBD2 agrees at 8 bases. V dropped 6 bases and J dropped 6; count of bases not matched to a gene: 10. The germline V gene has CDR1 LNHDA and CDR2 SQIVND (reference sequence). This CDR3 comprises 14 residues.

This clone was observed once. The chain employs TRBV5-6 and TRBJ1-5; D is perhaps TRBD1 (6 bases). Per germline, CDR1 SGHDT and CDR2 YYEEEE. This CDR3 spans 14 amino acids. Trimming took off 0 bases at V and 3 bases at J, with 7 bases between the two ends. The CDR3 bases are TGTGCCAGCAGCTTGGGGGACAACAATCAGCCCCAGCATTTT. Translating gives CASSLGDNNQPQHF.

This chain joins TRBV21-1 and TRBJ1-2; the DNA was not compared with TRBD1, the D call given in the table. TRBV21-1 is listed as a pseudogene. CDR3 length: 16 residues. The CDR3, as DNA: TGTGCCAGCAGCAAAGTCTACAGGCTGAAGTTCTATGGCTACACCTTC. Its protein is CASSKVYRLKFYGYTF.

The chain combines TRBV5-5 with TRBJ2-1; TRBD2 agrees at 14 bases. The CDR3 covers 20 residues. Trimming took 0 bases from V and 0 from J; bases not matched to a gene: 8. CDR1 SGHKS and CDR2 YYEKEE come from the germline V gene (reference sequence). The CDR3 DNA reads TGTGCCAGCAGCTTGGGACTAGCGGGAGGGAAAGAAGTCTCCTACAATGAGCAGTTCTTC. This sequence encodes CASSLGLAGGKEVSYNEQFF.

The J gene is TRBJ2-7, the V gene TRBV6-1, with a weak D call TRBD1 (6 bases). Germline V gene sequence: CDR1 MNHNS, CDR2 SASEGT. V lost 3 bases, J lost 2 bases, and 8 bases lay in between. This CDR3 spans 13 amino acids. The CDR3 sequence is CASSDRGTYEQYF. The CDR3 DNA reads as TGTGCCAGCAGTGACAGGGGAACCTACGAGCAGTACTTC.

The chain has TRBV19 and TRBJ1-4, with D unclear. This CDR3 has 16 amino acids. The germline V and J ends were trimmed by 3 bases and 5 bases, with 16 bases remaining between them. Germline V lookup: CDR1 LNHDA, CDR2 SQIVND (reference sequence). This chain's CDR3 is CASSIRAEGRNEKLFF. CDR3 sequence (DNA): TGTGCCAGTAGTATTAGGGCTGAAGGGAGAAATGAAAAACTGTTTTTT.

V is TRBV7-2 and J is TRBJ1-5; tentative D call: TRBD1 (5 bases). Per germline, CDR1 SGHTA and CDR2 FQGNSA. The CDR3 sequence is 17 residues long. V was trimmed by 0 bases and J by 2 bases, leaving 14 bases between them. The CDR3 nucleotides are TGTGCCAGCAGCTTAGCTTGGAGGGGTTGGGGCAATCAGCCCCAGCATTTT. Protein: CASSLAWRGWGNQPQHF.

This clone was seen just once. The chain recombines TRBV5-1 with TRBJ2-3; weak D call: TRBD2 (6 bases). V was pared by 4 bases and J by 7 bases, with 16 bases between. This CDR3 is 14 amino acids long. In germline, CDR1 is SGHRS, CDR2 YFSETQ. Written as DNA, the CDR3 is TGCGCCAGCAGCCGCGGGGACGGCGGGAATACGCAGTATTTT. It encodes CASSRGDGGNTQYF. The whole variable domain, remainder taken from reference TRBV5-1 and TRBJ2-3, is KAGVTQTPRYLIKTRGQQVTLSCSPISGHRSVSWYQQTPGQGLQFLFEYFSETQRNKGNFPGRFSGRQFSNSRSEMNVSTLELGDSALYLCASSRGDGGNTQYFGPGTRLTVL.

V usage is TRBV5-4 and J usage is TRBJ1-2, with D possibly being TRBD1 (5 bases). Trimming removed 0 bases from V and 3 bases from J, with 12 bases in between. Germline values: CDR1 SGHNT, CDR2 YYREEE (reference sequence). This CDR3 has 15 residues. CDR3 residues: CASSLAVVRDYGYTF. The CDR3 nucleotides read TGTGCCAGCAGCTTGGCCGTCGTCAGGGACTATGGCTACACCTTC.

The rearrangement joins TRBV5-1 to TRBJ1-2; D not certain. V dropped 0 bases and J dropped 8 bases, with 8 bases sitting between them. Germline V lookup: CDR1 SGHRS, CDR2 YFSETQ. The CDR3 runs to 12 residues. CDR3 in DNA: TGCGCCAGCAGCTTGGGCGGAGGCGGCTACACCTTC. Amino acid sequence: CASSLGGGGYTF.

This chain uses TRBV19 with TRBJ1-1, with D possibly matching TRBD1 (5 bases). Germline CDR1 is LNHDA and CDR2 is SQIVND (reference sequence). V gave up 2 bases and J gave up 0 bases, with 13 bases separating them. The CDR3 covers 16 residues. The chain's CDR3 is CASSIRQFPLNTEAFF. Here the CDR3 DNA reads TGTGCCAGTAGTATACGACAGTTTCCCTTGAACACTGAAGCTTTCTTT. The full variable domain, completed using reference TRBV19 and TRBJ1-1, is DGGITQSPKYLFRKEGQNVTLSCEQNLNHDAMYWYRQDPGQGLRLIYYSQIVNDFQKGDIAEGYSVSREKKESFPLTVTSAQKNPTAFYLCASSIRQFPLNTEAFFGQGTRLTVV.

The rearrangement uses TRBV12-3 or TRBV12-4 and TRBJ1-1; 7 bases are shared with TRBD1. Trimming at V came to 7 bases and at J to 6 bases, leaving 8 bases not matched to a gene. The CDR3 is 13 amino acids. CDR3 sequence: CASTLTGLAEAFF. CDR3 nucleotide sequence: TGTGCCAGCACACTGACAGGGTTAGCTGAAGCTTTCTTT.

V is TRBV19 and J is TRBJ2-2; TRBD1 matches 8 bases. The V and J ends lost 5 bases and 0 bases, in that order; junction bases with no gene match: 2. The CDR3 consists of 15 residues. The germline V gene encodes CDR1 LNHDA and CDR2 SQIVND (reference sequence). Here the CDR3 reads CASSPGGPNTGELFF. In nucleotides, the CDR3 is TGTGCCAGTAGTCCAGGGGGCCCGAACACCGGGGAGCTGTTTTTT.

The rearrangement joins TRBV21-1 to TRBJ2-5; whether TRBD1, the table's D call, matches the DNA was not checked. TRBV21-1 is a known pseudogene. CDR3 size: 14 residues. CDR3 DNA sequence: TGTGCCAGCAGCAAGCCTTCCCTAAGGGGGACCCAGTACTTC. Protein product: CASSKPSLRGTQYF.

The chain recombines TRBV4-2 with TRBJ1-1; the D gene is possibly TRBD1 (6 bases). Germline V CDR1 and CDR2: LGHNA, YNFKEQ. The V gene lost 6 bases and the J gene lost 1 base, with 9 bases spanning the gap. This CDR3 is built from 13 residues. The CDR3 loop reads CASSLGANTEAFF. Written as DNA, the CDR3 is TGTGCCAGCAGTCTGGGGGCGAACACTGAAGCTTTCTTT.

The V gene is TRBV5-1, the J gene TRBJ2-7, with 10 bases lining up with TRBD2. Germline lookup yields CDR1 SGHRS and CDR2 YFSETQ. V shed 0 bases, J shed 0 bases, and the junction held 3 bases outside the gene matches. This CDR3 comprises 16 residues. DNA for the CDR3: TGCGCCAGCAGCTTGGGACTAGCGGGCGTCTCCTACGAGCAGTACTTC. Translation: CASSLGLAGVSYEQYF.

The chain combines TRBV12-3 or TRBV12-4 with TRBJ1-4, with D maybe TRBD1 (6 bases). V was trimmed by 6 bases and J by 12 bases, leaving 14 bases between them. This CDR3 has 12 amino acids. The CDR3 bases are TGTGCCAGCAGATTCGTCACAGGGCAACTGTTTTTT. Translating it yields CASRFVTGQLFF.

In its sample, this clone was seen a few times. This chain joins TRBV27 and TRBJ1-6, with a tentative D call TRBD1 (6 bases). Germline CDR1 and CDR2: MNHEY and SMNVEV (reference sequence). The V end was cut by 5 bases, the J end by 2 bases, with 13 bases between. The CDR3 runs 16 residues. CDR3 sequence reads: CASSIRDRPYNSPLHF. CDR3 nucleotides: TGTGCCAGCAGTATCAGAGACAGGCCCTATAATTCACCCCTCCACTTT.

V and J are TRBV7-2 and TRBJ2-2, with TRBD2 as a possible D gene (6 bases). The CDR3 has 17 residues. The germline V gene encodes CDR1 SGHTA and CDR2 FQGNSA. The germline V and J ends were trimmed by 5 bases and 0 bases, with 16 bases remaining between them. The CDR3 protein is CASSELLAISNTGELFF. As DNA, the CDR3 is TGTGCCAGCAGCGAACTACTAGCTATTTCGAACACCGGGGAGCTGTTTTTT.

This chain joins TRBV27 and TRBJ2-7, with 12 bases that match TRBD2. CDR1 is MNHEY and CDR2 is SMNVEV in the germline V gene (reference sequence). There are 15 residues in the CDR3. V lost 5 bases to trimming and J lost 3 bases; unmatched junction nucleotides: 5. CDR3 in amino acids: CASSLAGGILYEQYF. The CDR3 nucleotides read TGTGCCAGCAGTCTAGCGGGGGGGATTCTCTACGAGCAGTACTTC.

This clone was seen only once. The gene calls are TRBV18 and TRBJ2-1, with 10 bases aligning to TRBD1. With V trimmed by 5 bases and J by 5 bases, 0 bases remained unmatched. CDR1 is KGHSH and CDR2 is LQKENI in the germline V gene. The CDR3 spans 13 residues. In DNA form, the CDR3 reads TGTGCCAGCTCAGGGACAGGGGACAATGAGCAGTTCTTC. Translated, it gives CASSGTGDNEQFF.

The V gene is TRBV15, the J gene TRBJ2-4; 7 bases match TRBD1. Germline CDR1 is LNHNV and CDR2 is YYDKDF (reference sequence). J lost 4 bases, V lost 5 bases, and 5 bases had no gene match. This CDR3 has 14 amino acids. In nucleotides, the CDR3 is TGTGCCACCAGCTCCGGGGACAGTAAAAACATTCAGTACTTC. Translating it yields CATSSGDSKNIQYF.

V usage is TRBV10-3 and J usage is TRBJ1-2, with a tentative D call TRBD1 (5 bases). With 2 bases removed from V and 1 base from J, the gap between germline ends came to 17 bases. The CDR3 length is 17 residues. Germline-derived CDR1 and CDR2 are ENHRY and SYGVKD. The CDR3 DNA follows: TGTGCCATCAGTGAGAGCTTTTCCTTGGACAATAACTATGGCTACACCTTC. Translation gives CAISESFSLDNNYGYTF.

The chain uses TRBV11-2 and TRBJ2-1; 10 bases agree with TRBD2. V dropped 7 bases and J dropped 4; count of bases not matched to a gene: 13. The CDR3 spans 17 residues. The germline gives CDR1 SGHAT, CDR2 FQNNGV. CDR3 in amino acids: CASTRGPSGSNYNEQFF. In DNA, the CDR3 is TGTGCCAGCACCCGCGGGCCTAGCGGGAGTAATTACAATGAGCAGTTCTTC.

The gene calls are TRBV7-2 and TRBJ1-1; D call uncertain. Trimming left V 5 bases short and J 1 base short, with 26 bases between. The length of the CDR3 is 19 residues. The germline V gene encodes CDR1 SGHTA and CDR2 FQGNSA. The CDR3 loop reads CASSLKPPPATGGNTEAFF. The DNA of the CDR3 is TGTGCCAGCAGCCTAAAACCGCCCCCCGCAACCGGAGGGAACACTGAAGCTTTCTTT.